A selection of T cell receptor beta chains follows, all from one sample in a study of T cells in Graves' hyperthyroidism and ophthalmopathy. TCRdb itself ran the multiplex PCR reads through MiXCR, one entry per CDR3 protein. The repertoire holds around 290,000 distinct CDR3 sequences, about an eighth seen once, with around 8% in the top ten. The source material was blood. The receptors were sampled from a woman between 40 and 55 years old with Graves' hyperthyroidism. The conserved cysteine and the conserved F or W are not part of the CDR3 here.

J gene: TRBJ1-5
V gene: TRBV20-1
CDR3 protein: SASPRGGRAPNQPQH

J gene: TRBJ1-5
V gene: TRBV6-1
CDR3 protein: ASSALKGENVQPQH

J gene: TRBJ2-1
V gene: TRBV11-1
CDR3 protein: ASSPDMSPYNEQF

J gene: TRBJ2-3
V gene: TRBV7-9
CDR3 protein: ASSLIWDRGNTQY

J gene: TRBJ2-3
V gene: TRBV6-1
CDR3 protein: ASNEGVSTDTQY

J gene: TRBJ2-3
V gene: TRBV7-3
CDR3 protein: ASSRDRAGDTQY

J gene: TRBJ2-5
V gene: TRBV11-2
CDR3 protein: ASSLSLGLGQETQY

J gene: TRBJ1-2
V gene: TRBV5-6
CDR3 protein: ASSLQRVAGDYGYT

J gene: TRBJ2-4
V gene: TRBV6-1
CDR3 protein: ASSGLAKNIQY

J gene: TRBJ2-5
V gene: TRBV12-3/TRBV12-4
CDR3 protein: ASRRAVQETQY

J gene: TRBJ2-7
V gene: TRBV5-1
CDR3 protein: ASSFKGGQSSYEQY

J gene: TRBJ2-3
V gene: TRBV6-2/TRBV6-3
CDR3 protein: ASSYSSRDSKDTQY

J gene: TRBJ1-5
V gene: TRBV19
CDR3 protein: ASSLGEGVGNQPQH

J gene: TRBJ2-5
V gene: TRBV7-9
CDR3 protein: ASSPRTAVQETQY

J gene: TRBJ1-1
V gene: TRBV5-5
CDR3 protein: ASSLGQGRTNTEAF

J gene: TRBJ1-2
V gene: TRBV12-3/TRBV12-4
CDR3 protein: ASSATGAVIGYT

J gene: TRBJ2-3
V gene: TRBV7-9
CDR3 protein: ASGPGQATDTQY

J gene: TRBJ2-3
V gene: TRBV12-3/TRBV12-4
CDR3 protein: ASSPQQGVGDTQY

J gene: TRBJ2-7
V gene: TRBV4-2
CDR3 protein: ASSQDFLSSYEQY

J gene: TRBJ1-2
V gene: TRBV27
CDR3 protein: ASSDRGRYGYT

J gene: TRBJ2-1
V gene: TRBV12-3/TRBV12-4
CDR3 protein: ASSRLMEQF

J gene: TRBJ2-7
V gene: TRBV7-8
CDR3 protein: ASSPTSYEQY

J gene: TRBJ2-1
V gene: TRBV7-8
CDR3 protein: ASSLRREVINEQF

J gene: TRBJ1-1
V gene: TRBV18
CDR3 protein: ASSPRGGALDTEAF

J gene: TRBJ1-1
V gene: TRBV19
CDR3 protein: ASSMVDAHFEAF

J gene: TRBJ1-2
V gene: TRBV30
CDR3 protein: AWSVGNYIYGYT

J gene: TRBJ1-1
V gene: TRBV5-1
CDR3 protein: ASSTLQGLNTEAF

J gene: TRBJ1-3
V gene: TRBV28
CDR3 protein: ASSLRESGNTIY

J gene: TRBJ2-7
V gene: TRBV6-1
CDR3 protein: ASSVSSEQY

J gene: TRBJ1-6
V gene: TRBV2
CDR3 protein: ASSEGERGLH

J gene: TRBJ2-1
V gene: TRBV25-1
CDR3 protein: ASSPRVAGANEQF

J gene: TRBJ1-4
V gene: TRBV2
CDR3 protein: ASSPSRGSTNEKLF

J gene: TRBJ1-2
V gene: TRBV7-8
CDR3 protein: ASSSSPEYGYT

J gene: TRBJ1-2
V gene: TRBV12-3/TRBV12-4
CDR3 protein: ASSWDRINYGYT

J gene: TRBJ1-6
V gene: TRBV4-1
CDR3 protein: ASSQPGQQMNSPLH

J gene: TRBJ2-7
V gene: TRBV9
CDR3 protein: ASSSRTSGDSYEQY

J gene: TRBJ1-3
V gene: TRBV7-9
CDR3 protein: ASSPGATSGNTIY

J gene: TRBJ1-6
V gene: TRBV6-1
CDR3 protein: ASRVPGQVNSPLH

J gene: TRBJ1-1
V gene: TRBV19
CDR3 protein: ASSIEGRGDTEAF